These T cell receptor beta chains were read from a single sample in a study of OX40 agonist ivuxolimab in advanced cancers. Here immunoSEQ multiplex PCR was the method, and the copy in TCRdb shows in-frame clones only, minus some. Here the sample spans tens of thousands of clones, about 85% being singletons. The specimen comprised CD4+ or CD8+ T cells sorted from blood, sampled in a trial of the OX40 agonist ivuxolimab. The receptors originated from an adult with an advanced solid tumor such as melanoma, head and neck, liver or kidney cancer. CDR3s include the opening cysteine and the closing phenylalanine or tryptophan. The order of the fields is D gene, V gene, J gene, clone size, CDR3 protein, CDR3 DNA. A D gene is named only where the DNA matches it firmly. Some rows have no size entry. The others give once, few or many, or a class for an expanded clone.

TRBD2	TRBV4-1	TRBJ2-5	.	CASSQDGLAGVRETQYF	TGCGCCAGCAGCCAAGACGGACTAGCGGGAGTCAGGGAGACCCAGTACTTC
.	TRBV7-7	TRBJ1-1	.	CASSRIIDTEAFF	TGTGCTAGCAGCCGGATCATTGATACTGAAGCTTTCTTT
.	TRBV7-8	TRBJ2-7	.	CASSLGPAGRLYEQYF	TGTGCCAGCAGCTTAGGGCCAGCAGGGAGGCTATACGAGCAGTACTTC
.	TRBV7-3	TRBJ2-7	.	CASSLGPQSSYEQYF	TGTGCCAGCAGCCTAGGCCCCCAGAGCTCCTACGAGCAGTACTTC
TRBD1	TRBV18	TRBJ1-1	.	CASSPRDRMNTEAFF	TGTGCCAGCTCACCCAGGGACAGGATGAACACTGAAGCTTTCTTT
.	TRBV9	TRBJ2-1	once	CASSVAGVRSYNEQFF	TGTGCCAGCAGCGTAGCCGGGGTCCGTTCCTACAATGAGCAGTTCTTC
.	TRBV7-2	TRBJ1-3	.	CASSLYLQGHSGNTIYF	TGTGCCAGCAGCTTATATTTGCAGGGCCACTCTGGAAACACCATATATTTT
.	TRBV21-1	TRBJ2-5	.	CASSKAGLVRDRQETQYF	TGTGCCAGCAGCAAAGCGGGGCTCGTCCGGGACAGACAAGAGACCCAGTACTTC
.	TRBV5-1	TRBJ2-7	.	CASSLDKSYEQYF	TGCGCCAGCAGCTTGGACAAATCCTACGAGCAGTACTTC
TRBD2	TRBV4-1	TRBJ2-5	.	CASSRSGGEGQETQYF	TGCGCCAGCAGCCGGTCGGGGGGGGAGGGCCAAGAGACCCAGTACTTC
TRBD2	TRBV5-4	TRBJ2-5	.	CASSSGLAGGPEETQYF	TGTGCCAGCAGCTCGGGACTAGCGGGAGGGCCGGAAGAGACCCAGTACTTC
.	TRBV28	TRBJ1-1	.	CASSFLRGAATEAFF	TGTGCCAGCAGTTTCCTCCGAGGGGCTGCCACTGAAGCTTTCTTT
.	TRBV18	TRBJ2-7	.	CASSSSYEQYF	TGTGCCAGCTCATCCTCCTACGAGCAGTACTTC
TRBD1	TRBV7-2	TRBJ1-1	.	CAITTGRVTEAFF	TGTGCCATAACGACAGGGAGAGTCACTGAAGCTTTCTTT
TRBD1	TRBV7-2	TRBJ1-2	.	CASSLAEGAGYTF	TGTGCCAGCAGCTTAGCGGAGGGGGCTGGCTACACCTTC
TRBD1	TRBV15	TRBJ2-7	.	CATSRDPGQFYEQYF	TGTGCCACCAGCAGGGACCCGGGACAGTTCTACGAGCAGTACTTC
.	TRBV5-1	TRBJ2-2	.	CASSRLADTGELFF	TGCGCCAGCAGCAGGTTAGCGGACACCGGGGAGCTGTTTTTT
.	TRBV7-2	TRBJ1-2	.	CASSGGFIQYGYTF	TGTGCCAGCAGCGGCGGCTTCATCCAGTATGGCTACACCTTC